This T cell receptor (beta chain) originates from a study of control samples from healthy donors and cancer patients. This CDR3 contains 14 residues. Germline assignment: CDR1 KGHSH and CDR2 LQKENI. V was pared by 5 bases and J by 3 bases, with 13 bases between. TCRdb's table, derived via immunoSEQ multiplex PCR, lists solely in-frame clones and lacks some. The sample lists about 120,000 clones, around nine tenths occurring once. This clone was seen just once. The TCR originated in a man aged 25 to 40 in good health. Specimen: blood. The chain carries TRBV18 and TRBJ2-5; D ambiguous. Written as DNA, the CDR3 is TGTGCCAGCTCAAGGATTGGCAGAAAAGAGACCCAGTACTTC. It yields the protein CASSRIGRKETQYF.